The clone carrying this TCR beta chain showed up just a few times. The data belong to a study of T-cell reconstitution after alpha-beta-depleted transplantation in children. Trimming removed 6 bases from V and 2 bases from J, with 6 bases in between. CDR1 and CDR2 from the germline V gene are MNHEY and SMNVEV (reference sequence). This CDR3 spans 12 amino acids. Unique molecular identifiers were incorporated during preparation of the TCRbeta library. Each CDR3 protein gets one entry after TCRdb re-called the PCR reads with MiXCR. The sample yields about half a million distinct CDR3 sequences, around 12% seen once.

The receptor comes from a human donor who donated a stem cell graft to a child with combined immunodeficiency. The chain employs TRBV27 and TRBJ2-3; no clear D gene. The source was PBMCs from the stem cell graft donor, collected from the stem cell graft. CDR3 DNA: TGTGCCAGCAGAGATTTCACAGATACGCAGTATTTT. This sequence encodes CASRDFTDTQYF.